One T cell receptor beta chain is described in this entry. The antigen it binds to is not known. Base qualities are missing; no much larger clone stands one base away. Here V drops 0 bases and J drops 11 bases, and the junction holds 7 bases not matched to any gene. The CDR3 goes from the cysteine to the phenylalanine over 15 residues. Only the CDR3 DNA is retained, 45 bases long and in frame from the first base. In the germline V gene, CDR1 corresponds to MNHEY and CDR2 to SVGAGI. The data belong to a study of cytomegalovirus exposure and HLA in healthy donors (dated by TCRdb to the late 2010s). Describing the broader study: A later analysis indicated that the 110 or so validation repertoires were generated on the platform also employed for the approximately 700 repertoires of the first cohort. Besides the first cohort of under 700 subjects, a separate validation cohort made up of about 120 different subjects was used. The study aimed to test whether cataloging public T cell receptors could reveal signatures of past pathogen exposure. To predict cytomegalovirus infection status, the study brought together high-throughput TCR immunosequencing, statistical association of individual TCRs with disease status, and machine learning.

The library was built by means of the immunoSEQ multiplex PCR assay. The study's own analysis went as follows. A statistical classification framework was built for diagnosing cytomegalovirus status from the catalog of TCR beta chain sequences. The table was pulled from immuneACCESS by TCRdb, which kept in-frame rearrangements only. Such tables lose some clones; where checked, under half of the loss comes from unresolved V genes, and the rest has no known cause. V and J calls and clone size follow that table, whereas D and trimming were derived from the DNA. The sample table holds tens of thousands of clones, of which approximately 93% were seen once. In total, the top ten clones hold roughly 0.74% of the sample. Donors formed part of the validation cohort, which comprised 120 subjects and was distinct from the first cohort of under 750 subjects. Results the study describes overall, beyond this receptor: The authors suggested that the approach could potentially be generalized to other disease states and immunological phenotypes. The study gave a list of more than 150 TCR beta chains associated with cytomegalovirus. Of the cluster scores, approximately 95% were above 0 in a later analysis, which found that TCRs clustered in the first cohort also tended to co-occur in the 120 validation repertoires. The classifier was reported to diagnose cytomegalovirus status with high specificity and sensitivity in both the original and validation cohorts. Three of the identified cytomegalovirus-associated TCR beta chains were confirmed in vitro to be specific for cytomegalovirus antigens. All 120 or so repertoires were used to score co-occurrence in the validation cohort in a later analysis, because that analysis had no HLA typing for the cohort. Most TCR sequences were seen in very few donors, while some public TCRs were found in many individuals.

The receptor was derived from a man between 18 and 35 years old in good health and CMV-seronegative. The chain links TRBV6-5 with TRBJ2-5; a stretch of 12 junction bases matches TRBD2. Sequenced sample: PBMCs. The nucleotide sequence is given as TGTGCCAGCAGTTACTCGACTAGCGGGGGCCCCGCGCAGTACTTC. The resulting protein is CASSYSTSGGPAQYF.